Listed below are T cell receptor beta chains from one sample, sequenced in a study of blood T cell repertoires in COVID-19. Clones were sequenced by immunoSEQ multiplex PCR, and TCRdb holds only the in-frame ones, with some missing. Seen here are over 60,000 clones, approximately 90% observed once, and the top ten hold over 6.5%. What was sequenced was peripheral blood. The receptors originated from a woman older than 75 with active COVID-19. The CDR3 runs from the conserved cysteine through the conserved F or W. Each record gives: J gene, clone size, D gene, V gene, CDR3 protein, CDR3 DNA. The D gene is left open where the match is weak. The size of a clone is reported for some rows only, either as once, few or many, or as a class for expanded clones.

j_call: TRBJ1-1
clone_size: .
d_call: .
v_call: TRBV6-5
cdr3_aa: CASSYYRAEVTEAFF
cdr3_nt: TGTGCCAGCAGTTACTACAGGGCGGAGGTGACTGAAGCTTTCTTT

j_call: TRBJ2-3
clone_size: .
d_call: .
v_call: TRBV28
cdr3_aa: CASSLSTLTGLGTDTQYF
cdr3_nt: TGTGCCAGCAGTTTATCCACTTTAACAGGGTTGGGCACAGATACGCAGTATTTT

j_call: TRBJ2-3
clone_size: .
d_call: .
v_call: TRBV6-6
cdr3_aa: CASSYPSTRPDTQYF
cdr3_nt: TGTGCCAGCAGTTACCCTTCAACCAGGCCAGATACGCAGTATTTT

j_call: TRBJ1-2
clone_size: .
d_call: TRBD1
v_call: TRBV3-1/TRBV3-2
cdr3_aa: CASSPGQGGYGYTF
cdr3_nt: TGTGCCAGCAGTCCCGGACAGGGGGGGTATGGCTACACCTTC

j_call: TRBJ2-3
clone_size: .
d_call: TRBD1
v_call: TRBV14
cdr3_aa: CASSKDRPSTDTQYF
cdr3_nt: TGTGCCAGCAGCAAGGACAGGCCAAGCACAGATACGCAGTATTTT

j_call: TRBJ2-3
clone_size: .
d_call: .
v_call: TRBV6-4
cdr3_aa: CASSLTWTSTDTQYF
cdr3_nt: TGTGCCAGCTCTTTGACTTGGACTAGCACAGATACGCAGTATTTT

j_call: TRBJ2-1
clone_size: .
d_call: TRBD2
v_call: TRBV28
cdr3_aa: CASSGRGQSYNEQFF
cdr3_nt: TGTGCCAGTAGCGGGAGGGGGCAATCCTACAATGAGCAGTTCTTC

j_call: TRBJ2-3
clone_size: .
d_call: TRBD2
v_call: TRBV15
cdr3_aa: CATSRETSGRGTDTQYF
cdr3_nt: TGTGCCACCAGCAGAGAAACTAGCGGGAGGGGGACAGATACGCAGTATTTT

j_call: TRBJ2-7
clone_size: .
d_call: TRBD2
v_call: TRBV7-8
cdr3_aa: CASSLAGGPLSEQYF
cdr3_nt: TGTGCCAGCAGCCTAGCGGGAGGGCCCCTGAGCGAGCAGTACTTC

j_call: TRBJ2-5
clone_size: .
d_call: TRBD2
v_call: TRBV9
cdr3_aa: CASSVAGLGVTQYF
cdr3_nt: TGTGCCAGCAGCGTAGCGGGACTAGGGGTAACCCAGTACTTC

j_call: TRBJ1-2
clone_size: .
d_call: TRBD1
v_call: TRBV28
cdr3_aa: CASSLPAPTGVHGYTF
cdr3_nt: TGTGCCAGCAGTTTGCCCGCCCCTACAGGGGTTCATGGCTACACCTTC

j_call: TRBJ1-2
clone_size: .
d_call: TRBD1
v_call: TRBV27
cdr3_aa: CASSSPTGTYGYTF
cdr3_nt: TGTGCCAGCAGTTCCCCGACAGGGACCTATGGCTACACCTTC

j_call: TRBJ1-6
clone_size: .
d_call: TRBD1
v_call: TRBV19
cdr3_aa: CASGDRYNSPLHF
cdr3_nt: TGTGCCAGTGGGGACAGATATAATTCACCCCTCCACTTT

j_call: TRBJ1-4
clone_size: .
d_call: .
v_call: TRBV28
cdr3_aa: CASGDRLFNEKLFF
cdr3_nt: TGTGCCAGCGGAGACAGGTTATTTAATGAAAAACTGTTTTTT

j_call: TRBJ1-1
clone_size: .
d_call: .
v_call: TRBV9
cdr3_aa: CASSPVGGLNTEAFF
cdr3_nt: TGTGCCAGCAGCCCAGTGGGGGGGTTGAACACTGAAGCTTTCTTT

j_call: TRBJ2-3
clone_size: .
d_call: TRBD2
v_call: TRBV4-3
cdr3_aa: CASSQAPSGQADTQYF
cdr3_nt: TGCGCCAGCAGCCAAGCTCCTAGCGGGCAGGCAGATACGCAGTATTTT

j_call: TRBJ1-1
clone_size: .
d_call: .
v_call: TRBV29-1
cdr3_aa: CSVQTGWTEAFF
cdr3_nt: TGCAGCGTCCAGACAGGTTGGACTGAAGCTTTCTTT

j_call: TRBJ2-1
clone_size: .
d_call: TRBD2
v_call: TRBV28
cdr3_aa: CASSSPASGYNNEQFF
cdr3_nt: TGTGCCAGCAGTTCCCCCGCTAGCGGATATAACAATGAGCAGTTCTTC

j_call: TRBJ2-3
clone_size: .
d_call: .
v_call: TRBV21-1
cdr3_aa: CASSKQIGPTDTQYF
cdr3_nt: TGTGCCAGCAGCAAACAAATTGGGCCCACAGATACGCAGTATTTT

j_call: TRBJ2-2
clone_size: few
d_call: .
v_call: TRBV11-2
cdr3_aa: CASSPGGFNTGELFF
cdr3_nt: TGTGCCAGCAGTCCTGGAGGGTTTAACACCGGGGAGCTGTTTTTT

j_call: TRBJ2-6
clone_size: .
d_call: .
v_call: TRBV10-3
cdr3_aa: CAILGVGANVLTF
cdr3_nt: TGTGCCATCTTAGGGGTTGGGGCCAACGTCCTGACTTTC

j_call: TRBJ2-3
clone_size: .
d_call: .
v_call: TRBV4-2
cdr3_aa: CASSQPGRGGGPDTQYF
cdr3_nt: TGTGCCAGCAGCCAACCGGGCCGCGGAGGAGGGCCAGATACGCAGTATTTT

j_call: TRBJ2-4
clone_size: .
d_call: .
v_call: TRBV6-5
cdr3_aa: CATSSKNIQYF
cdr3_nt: TGTGCCACATCCAGCAAAAACATTCAGTACTTC

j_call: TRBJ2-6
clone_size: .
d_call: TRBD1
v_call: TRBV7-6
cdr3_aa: CASSLGGGAGANVLTF
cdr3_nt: TGTGCCAGCAGCTTAGGAGGGGGCGCTGGGGCCAACGTCCTGACTTTC

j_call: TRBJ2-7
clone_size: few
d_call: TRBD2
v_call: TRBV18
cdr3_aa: CASTPSLAGIYEQYF
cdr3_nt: TGTGCCAGCACTCCTTCCCTAGCGGGGATCTACGAGCAGTACTTC

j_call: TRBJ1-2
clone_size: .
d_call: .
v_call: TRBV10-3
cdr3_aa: CAISAGQLNYGYTF
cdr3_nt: TGTGCCATCAGTGCCGGACAGCTTAACTATGGCTACACCTTC

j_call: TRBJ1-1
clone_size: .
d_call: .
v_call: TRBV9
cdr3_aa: CASSDATSEAFF
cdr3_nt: TGTGCCAGCAGCGATGCCACAAGTGAAGCTTTCTTT

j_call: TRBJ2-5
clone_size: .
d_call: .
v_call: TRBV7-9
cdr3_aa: CASSLTSPAGAITQYF
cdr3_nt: TGTGCCAGCAGCTTAACAAGCCCCGCGGGGGCGATAACCCAGTACTTC

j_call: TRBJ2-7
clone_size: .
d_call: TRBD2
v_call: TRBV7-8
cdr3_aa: CASSLGLAGTYEQYF
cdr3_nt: TGTGCCAGCAGCTTAGGACTAGCGGGCACCTACGAGCAGTACTTC

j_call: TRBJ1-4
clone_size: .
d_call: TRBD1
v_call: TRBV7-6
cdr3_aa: CASSLSGQFEREKLFF
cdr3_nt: TGTGCCAGCAGCTTATCGGGACAGTTCGAGCGAGAAAAACTGTTTTTT

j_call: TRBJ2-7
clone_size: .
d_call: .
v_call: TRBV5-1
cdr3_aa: CASTYGGAYEQYF
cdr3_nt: TGCGCCAGCACCTATGGGGGCGCCTACGAGCAGTACTTC

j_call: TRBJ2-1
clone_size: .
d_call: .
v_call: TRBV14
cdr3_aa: CASSPFRGEPSNEQFF
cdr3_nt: TGTGCCAGCAGTCCTTTCAGGGGGGAGCCGTCAAATGAGCAGTTCTTC

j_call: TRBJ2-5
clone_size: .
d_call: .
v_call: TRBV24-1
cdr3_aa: CATSDRMRSPETQYF
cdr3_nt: TGTGCCACCAGTGACCGCATGCGGAGCCCAGAGACCCAGTACTTC

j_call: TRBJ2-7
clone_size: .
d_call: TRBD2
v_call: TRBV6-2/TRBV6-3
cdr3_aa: CASSYGAGVGEQYF
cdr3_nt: TGTGCCAGCAGTTATGGAGCGGGAGTGGGGGAGCAGTACTTC

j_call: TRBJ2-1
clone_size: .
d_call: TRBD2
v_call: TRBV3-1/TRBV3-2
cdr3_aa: CASSHTASGRARYNEQFF
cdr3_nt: TGTGCCAGCAGCCACACAGCTAGCGGGAGGGCTCGGTACAATGAGCAGTTCTTC

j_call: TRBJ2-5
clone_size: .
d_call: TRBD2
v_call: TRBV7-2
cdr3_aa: CASSSLPGLAVGGTQYF
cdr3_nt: TGTGCCAGCAGCTCCCTACCGGGACTAGCGGTCGGAGGGACCCAGTACTTC

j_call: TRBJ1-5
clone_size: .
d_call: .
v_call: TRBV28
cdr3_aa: CASNPSQSNQPQHF
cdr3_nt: TGTGCCAGCAACCCTAGTCAAAGCAATCAGCCCCAGCATTTT

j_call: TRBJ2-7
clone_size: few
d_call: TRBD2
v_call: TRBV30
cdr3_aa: CAWSVFGGRGEQYF
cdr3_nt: TGTGCCTGGAGTGTATTTGGCGGGAGAGGCGAGCAGTACTTC

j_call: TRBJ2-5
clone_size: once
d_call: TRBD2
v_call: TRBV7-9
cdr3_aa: CASSVPAAGEETQYF
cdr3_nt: TGTGCCAGCAGCGTCCCGGCTGCGGGAGAAGAGACCCAGTACTTC

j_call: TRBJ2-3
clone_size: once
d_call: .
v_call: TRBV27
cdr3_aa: CASSLIASRGDTQYF
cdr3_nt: TGTGCCAGCAGTTTAATAGCGAGCCGGGGAGATACGCAGTATTTT

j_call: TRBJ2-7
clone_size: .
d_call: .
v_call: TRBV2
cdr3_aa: CASSISGYEQYF
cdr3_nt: TGTGCCAGCAGTATCTCAGGGTACGAGCAGTACTTC

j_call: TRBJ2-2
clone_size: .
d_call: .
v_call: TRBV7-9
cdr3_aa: CASTSWSTGELFF
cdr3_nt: TGTGCCAGCACCTCTTGGAGCACCGGGGAGCTGTTTTTT

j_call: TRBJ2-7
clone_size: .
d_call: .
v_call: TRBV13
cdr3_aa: CASRPTGTSSEQQYF
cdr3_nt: TGTGCCAGCAGGCCTACCGGGACTTCCTCCGAGCAGCAGTACTTC

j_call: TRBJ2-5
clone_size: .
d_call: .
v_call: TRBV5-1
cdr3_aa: CASSFDWVNGETQYF
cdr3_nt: TGCGCCAGCAGCTTCGACTGGGTTAATGGGGAGACCCAGTACTTC

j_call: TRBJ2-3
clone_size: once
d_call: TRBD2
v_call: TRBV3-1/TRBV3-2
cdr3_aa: CASSRRGAGGTDTQYF
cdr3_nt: TGTGCCAGCAGTCGGAGGGGCGCGGGGGGAACAGATACGCAGTATTTT

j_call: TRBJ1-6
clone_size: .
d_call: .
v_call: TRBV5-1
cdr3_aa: CASSLRGQSSSYNSPLHF
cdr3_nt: TGCGCCAGCAGCTTGAGGGGACAATCGAGCTCCTATAATTCACCCCTCCACTTT

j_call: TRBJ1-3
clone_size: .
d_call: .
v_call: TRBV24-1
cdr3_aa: CATSQGSGNTIYF
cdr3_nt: TGTGCCACCAGTCAGGGCTCTGGAAACACCATATATTTT

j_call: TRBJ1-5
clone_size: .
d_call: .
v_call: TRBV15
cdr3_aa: CATSVDRNSNQPQHF
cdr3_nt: TGTGCCACCAGCGTCGACAGAAATAGCAATCAGCCCCAGCATTTT

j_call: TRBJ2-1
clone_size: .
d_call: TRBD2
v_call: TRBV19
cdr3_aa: CASSRAGDRNEQFF
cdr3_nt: TGTGCCAGTAGTAGGGCGGGAGATAGGAATGAGCAGTTCTTC

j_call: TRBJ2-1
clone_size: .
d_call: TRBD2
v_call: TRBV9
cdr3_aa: CASSFSGRSDEQFF
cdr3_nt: TGTGCCAGCAGCTTTAGCGGGAGGTCCGATGAGCAGTTCTTC

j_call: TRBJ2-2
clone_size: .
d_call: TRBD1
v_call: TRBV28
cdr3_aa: CASRDRGKTGELFF
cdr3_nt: TGTGCCAGCAGGGACAGGGGAAAGACCGGGGAGCTGTTTTTT

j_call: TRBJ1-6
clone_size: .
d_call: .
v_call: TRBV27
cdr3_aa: CASSSLSSYNSPLHF
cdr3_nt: TGTGCCAGCAGTTCCCTTAGCTCCTATAATTCACCCCTCCACTTT

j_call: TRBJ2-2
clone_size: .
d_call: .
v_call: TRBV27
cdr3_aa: CASSSGQNTGELFF
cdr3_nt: TGTGCCAGCAGTTCTGGACAGAACACCGGGGAGCTGTTTTTT

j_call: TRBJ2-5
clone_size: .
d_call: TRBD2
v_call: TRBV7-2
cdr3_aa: CASSLPGAGHPGGTQYF
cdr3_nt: TGTGCCAGCAGCTTGCCGGGAGCGGGCCACCCGGGGGGGACCCAGTACTTC